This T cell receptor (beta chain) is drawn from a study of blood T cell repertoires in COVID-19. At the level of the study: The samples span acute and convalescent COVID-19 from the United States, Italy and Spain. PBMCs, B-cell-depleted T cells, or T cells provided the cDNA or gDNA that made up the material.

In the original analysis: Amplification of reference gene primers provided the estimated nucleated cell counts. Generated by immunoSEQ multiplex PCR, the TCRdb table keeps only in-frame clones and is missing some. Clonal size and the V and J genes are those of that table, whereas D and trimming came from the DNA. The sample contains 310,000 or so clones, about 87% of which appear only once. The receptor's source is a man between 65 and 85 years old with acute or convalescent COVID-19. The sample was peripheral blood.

CDR3 sequence reads: CASSWAASIYGYTF. The CDR3 region has the DNA TGTGCCAGCAGTTGGGCAGCTTCTATTTATGGCTACACCTTC. This chain links TRBV28 with TRBJ1-2; no firm D call. CDR1 and CDR2 (germline): MDHEN, SYDVKM. There are 14 residues in the CDR3. Trimming pared 4 bases from V and 5 bases from J, leaving 14 bases between.